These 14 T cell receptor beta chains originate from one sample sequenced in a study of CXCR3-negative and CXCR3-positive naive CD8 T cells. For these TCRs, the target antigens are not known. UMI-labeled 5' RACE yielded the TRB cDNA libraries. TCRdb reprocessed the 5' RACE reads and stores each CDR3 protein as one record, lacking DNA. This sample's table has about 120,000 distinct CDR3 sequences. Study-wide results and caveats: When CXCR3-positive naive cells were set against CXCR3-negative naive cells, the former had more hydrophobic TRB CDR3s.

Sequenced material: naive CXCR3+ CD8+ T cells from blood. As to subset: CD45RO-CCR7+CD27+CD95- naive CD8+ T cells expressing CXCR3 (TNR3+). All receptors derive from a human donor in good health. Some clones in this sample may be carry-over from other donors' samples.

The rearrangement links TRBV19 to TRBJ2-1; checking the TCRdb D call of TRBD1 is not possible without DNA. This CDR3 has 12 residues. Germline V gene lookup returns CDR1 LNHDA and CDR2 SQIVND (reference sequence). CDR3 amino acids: CASSIPGGEQFF.

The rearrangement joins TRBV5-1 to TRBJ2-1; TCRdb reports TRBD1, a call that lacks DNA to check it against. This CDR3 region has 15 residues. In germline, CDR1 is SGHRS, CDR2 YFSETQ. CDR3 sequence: CASSLASGGASEQFF.

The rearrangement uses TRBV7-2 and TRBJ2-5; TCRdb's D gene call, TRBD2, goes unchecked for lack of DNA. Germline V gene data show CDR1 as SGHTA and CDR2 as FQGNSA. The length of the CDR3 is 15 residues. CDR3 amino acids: CASSPGTTTKETHYF.

CDR3 in amino acids: CATRKQRVGKLNTGELFF. This sequence joins TRBV21-1 and TRBJ2-2. TRBV21-1 is shown as a pseudogene. CDR3 length equals 18 residues.

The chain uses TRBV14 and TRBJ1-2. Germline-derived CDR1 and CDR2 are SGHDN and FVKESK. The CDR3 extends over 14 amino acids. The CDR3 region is CASSQMAGEGGYTF.

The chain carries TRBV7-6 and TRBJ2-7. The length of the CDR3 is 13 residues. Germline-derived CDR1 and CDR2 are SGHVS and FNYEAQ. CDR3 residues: CASSLADAYEQYF.

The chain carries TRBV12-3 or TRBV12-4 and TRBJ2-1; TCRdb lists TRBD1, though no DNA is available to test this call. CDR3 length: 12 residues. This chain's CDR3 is CASSRLKGEQFF.

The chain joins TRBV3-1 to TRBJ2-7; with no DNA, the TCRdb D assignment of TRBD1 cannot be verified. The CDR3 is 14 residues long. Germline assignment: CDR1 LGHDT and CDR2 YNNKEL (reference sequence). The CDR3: CASSHRTVNYEQYF.

Here the CDR3 reads CASTVTSGELARQYF. The chain joins TRBV28 to TRBJ2-7; TCRdb's D call of TRBD2 is untestable without DNA. CDR1 MDHEN and CDR2 SYDVKM come from the germline V gene. This CDR3 has 15 residues. Together with reference TRBV28 and TRBJ2-7, the CDR3 gives the full variable domain: DVKVTQSSRYLVKRTGEKVFLECVQDMDHENMFWYRQDPGLGLRLIYFSYDVKMKEKGDIPEGYSVSREKKERFSLILESASTNQTSMYLCASTVTSGELARQYFGPGTRLTVT.

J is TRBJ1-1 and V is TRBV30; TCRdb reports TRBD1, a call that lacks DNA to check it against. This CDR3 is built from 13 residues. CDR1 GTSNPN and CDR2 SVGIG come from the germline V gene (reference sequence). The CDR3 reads CAWSQGMGTEAFF.

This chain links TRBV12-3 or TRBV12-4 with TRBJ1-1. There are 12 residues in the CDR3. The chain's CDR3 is CASSFGYTEAFF.

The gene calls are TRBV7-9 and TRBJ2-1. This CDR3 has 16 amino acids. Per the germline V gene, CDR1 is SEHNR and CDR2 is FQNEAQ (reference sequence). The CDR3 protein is CASSSVLTPSYNEQFF.

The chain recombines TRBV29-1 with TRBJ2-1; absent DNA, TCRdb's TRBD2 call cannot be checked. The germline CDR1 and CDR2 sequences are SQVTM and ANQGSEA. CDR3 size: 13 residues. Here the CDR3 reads CSVQGGEWDEQFF.

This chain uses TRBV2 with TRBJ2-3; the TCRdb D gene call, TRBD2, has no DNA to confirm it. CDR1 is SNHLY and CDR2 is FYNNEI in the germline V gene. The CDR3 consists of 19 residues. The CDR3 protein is CASSETEEAGGPLRDTQYF.